The 9 T cell receptor beta chains given below trace back to one sample, sequenced in a study of identical twins. TCRdb reanalysed the 5' RACE reads using MiXCR and keeps one entry per CDR3 protein. The data show 700,000 to 950,000 distinct CDR3 sequences, around an eighth seen once. The same specimen was also included in a second study, on yellow fever vaccine responses in identical twins.

The sample comprised PBMCs. The receptor source for this set is a young woman in good health.

V usage is TRBV7-9 and J usage is TRBJ1-1, with 10 bases identical to TRBD1. J was trimmed by 0 bases and V by 3 bases; bases with no gene match: 4. CDR3 length: 16 residues. The germline V gene encodes CDR1 SEHNR and CDR2 FQNEAQ (reference sequence). The CDR3 DNA reads as TGTGCCAGCAGCTTCCTGACAGGGGGCATGAACACTGAAGCTTTCTTT. It yields the protein CASSFLTGGMNTEAFF.

This clonotype has a handful of counts. CDR3 DNA: TGTGCCAGTCATCGGGCAGGCTCTTATTCACCCCTCCACTTT. As protein: CASHRAGSYSPLHF. This chain links TRBV2 with TRBJ1-6, with no clear D. The germline V and J ends were trimmed by 9 bases and 8 bases, with 17 bases remaining between them. Germline CDR1 reads SNHLY; CDR2 reads FYNNEI. The CDR3 length is 14 residues.

The V and J genes are TRBV13 and TRBJ2-7; D might be TRBD1 (5 bases). CDR1 PRHDT and CDR2 FYEKMQ come from the germline V gene (reference sequence). The CDR3 runs 13 residues. Trimming left V 3 bases short and J 7 bases short, with 13 bases between. CDR3 bases: TGTGCCAGCAGCTTTGGGGCCCTGAGGGAGCAGTACTTC. Translation gives CASSFGALREQYF.

This clonotype was observed a handful of times. The chain uses TRBV5-1 and TRBJ2-1; 8 bases are a match to TRBD1. The CDR3 contains 16 residues. J was trimmed by 4 bases and V by 3 bases; bases with no gene match: 9. Germline values: CDR1 SGHRS, CDR2 YFSETQ. The CDR3 protein is CASSSPGTGVYNEQFF. The CDR3 DNA sequence: TGCGCCAGCAGCTCCCCCGGGACAGGAGTATACAATGAGCAGTTCTTC. The full variable domain, its missing parts supplied by reference TRBV5-1 and TRBJ2-1, is KAGVTQTPRYLIKTRGQQVTLSCSPISGHRSVSWYQQTPGQGLQFLFEYFSETQRNKGNFPGRFSGRQFSNSRSEMNVSTLELGDSALYLCASSSPGTGVYNEQFFGPGTRLTVL.

This chain connects TRBV5-1 to TRBJ1-2; 10 bases are a match to TRBD1. Germline CDR1 is SGHRS and CDR2 is YFSETQ. V shed 4 bases, J shed 7 bases, and the junction held 16 bases outside the gene matches. CDR3 length equals 17 residues. The CDR3 region is CASSVGTGELGFGGYTF. The CDR3 DNA is TGCGCCAGCAGCGTCGGGACAGGGGAATTAGGATTCGGTGGCTACACCTTC.

Ten or more counts support this clonotype. V usage is TRBV5-1 and J usage is TRBJ2-3; D is uncertain. This CDR3 is 13 amino acids long. Per the germline V gene, CDR1 is SGHRS and CDR2 is YFSETQ. V was clipped by 3 bases and J by 1 base, with 6 bases between them. CDR3 protein: CASSSLGTDTQYF. Here the CDR3 DNA reads TGCGCCAGCAGCTCCCTAGGCACAGATACGCAGTATTTT.

The genes are TRBV6-1 and TRBJ2-3; 8 nucleotides align to TRBD1. Germline V gene lookup returns CDR1 MNHNS and CDR2 SASEGT. This CDR3 has 16 amino acids. After removal of 6 bases from V and 4 bases from J, the junction contained 12 bases not matched to a gene. CDR3 sequence: CASSPGQGARSDTQYF. The CDR3 DNA sequence: TGTGCCAGCAGCCCCGGACAGGGCGCGCGCTCAGATACGCAGTATTTT.

This clonotype was seen repeatedly, ten times or more. The V gene is TRBV12-3 or TRBV12-4, the J gene TRBJ1-1; the D gene is possibly TRBD1 (6 bases). V lost 7 bases and J 5 bases, leaving 14 bases between the germline ends. This CDR3 has 13 residues. CDR3 protein: CASTPGVGTEAFF. For the CDR3, the DNA is TGTGCCAGCACCCCAGGGGTGGGGACTGAAGCTTTCTTT.

This clonotype was counted only a few times. The chain carries TRBV7-9 and TRBJ2-1, with D perhaps TRBD2 (5 bases). Trimming pared 0 bases from V and 8 bases from J, leaving 8 bases between. The CDR3 runs to 13 residues. CDR1 is SEHNR, CDR2 FQNEAQ, per germline (reference sequence). The CDR3: CASSLARAYEQFF. As DNA, the CDR3 is TGTGCCAGCAGCTTAGCGCGGGCGTATGAGCAGTTCTTC.